This T cell receptor (beta chain) was documented in a study of graft-versus-host responses after intestinal transplantation. Study at large: Isolated intestinal, liver-intestinal, or multivisceral transplants were what recipients had. After anti-thymocyte globulin induction, recipients took tacrolimus and steroids for approximately three years. General study findings and limits: Allografts of patients with graft-donor T cell macrochimerism showed high graft-versus-host to host-versus-graft clone ratios. GvH clones were found in recipient marrow; some appeared first in ileum or blood.

TCRdb keeps only in-frame clones here, not all; method: immunoSEQ multiplex PCR. Found here are about 86,000 clones, around 89% of them singletons; the top ten hold approximately 0.28%. With respect to this clone: Its antigen is undetermined.

This material consisted of unstimulated CD4+ T cells sorted from spleen or lymph node cells, taken before transplant. This receptor was identified in a human donor who was the organ donor for an intestinal transplant.

The CDR3 loop is CASSLRWGDVLTF. The CDR3 region has the DNA TGTGCCAGCAGCTTGAGATGGGGGGACGTCCTGACTTTC. The V and J genes are TRBV5-4 and TRBJ2-6, with a weak D call TRBD2 (6 bases). Trimming took 1 base from V and 11 from J, leaving 10 bases between them. CDR1 is SGHNT, CDR2 YYREEE, per germline (reference sequence). CDR3 length: 13 residues.